This TCR beta chain was recorded in a study of chronic HIV infection and antiretroviral therapy. The table lists this clonotype with many counts. Each CDR3 protein is one row after TCRdb ran MiXCR on the 5' RACE reads. The sample gives approximately 40,000 distinct CDR3 sequences, about 8.9% of which show up once; around 3% is in the top ten. The CDR3 covers 17 residues. V lost 5 bases, J lost 0 bases, and 5 bases stayed unmatched. The sequence was collected from an adult who had HIV and had not received antiretroviral therapy, or was an uninfected healthy control (not recorded which). This chain joins TRBV12-3 or TRBV12-4 and TRBJ2-6; TRBD2 matches at 9 bases. Specimen: peripheral blood. The CDR3 reads CASSPLAGSSGANVLTF. The DNA of the CDR3 is TGTGCCAGCAGTCCCCTAGCGGGAAGCTCTGGGGCCAACGTCCTGACTTTC.